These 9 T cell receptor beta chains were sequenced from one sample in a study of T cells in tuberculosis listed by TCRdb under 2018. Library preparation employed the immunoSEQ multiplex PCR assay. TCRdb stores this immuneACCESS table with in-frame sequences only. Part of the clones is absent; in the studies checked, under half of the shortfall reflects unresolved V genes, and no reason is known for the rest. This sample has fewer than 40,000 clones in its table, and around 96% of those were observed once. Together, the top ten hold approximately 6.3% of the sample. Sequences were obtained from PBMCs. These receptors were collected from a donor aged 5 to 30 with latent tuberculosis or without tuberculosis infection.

CDR3 DNA sequence: TGCGCCAGCAGCTTGGCCGGAGGGGAAGGTCAAGAGACCCAGTACTTC. Its protein is CASSLAGGEGQETQYF. J is TRBJ2-5 and V is TRBV5-1, with a possible D match to TRBD2 (6 bases). This CDR3 region has 16 residues. Germline V gene data show CDR1 as SGHRS and CDR2 as YFSETQ. Trimming took 0 bases from V and 2 from J, leaving 14 bases between them.

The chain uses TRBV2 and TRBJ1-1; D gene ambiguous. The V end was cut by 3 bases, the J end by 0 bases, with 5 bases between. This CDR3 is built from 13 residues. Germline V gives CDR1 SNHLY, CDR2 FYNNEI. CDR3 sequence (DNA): TGTGCCAGCAGTGATAATATGAACACTGAAGCTTTCTTT. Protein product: CASSDNMNTEAFF.

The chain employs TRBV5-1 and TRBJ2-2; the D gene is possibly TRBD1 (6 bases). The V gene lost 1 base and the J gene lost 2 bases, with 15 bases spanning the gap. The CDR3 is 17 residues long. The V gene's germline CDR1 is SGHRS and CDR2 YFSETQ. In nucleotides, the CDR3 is TGCGCCAGCAGCTTGAGGGGGATCCGGTTAAACACCGGGGAGCTGTTTTTT. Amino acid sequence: CASSLRGIRLNTGELFF. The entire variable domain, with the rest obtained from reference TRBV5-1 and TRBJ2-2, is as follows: KAGVTQTPRYLIKTRGQQVTLSCSPISGHRSVSWYQQTPGQGLQFLFEYFSETQRNKGNFPGRFSGRQFSNSRSEMNVSTLELGDSALYLCASSLRGIRLNTGELFFGEGSRLTVL.

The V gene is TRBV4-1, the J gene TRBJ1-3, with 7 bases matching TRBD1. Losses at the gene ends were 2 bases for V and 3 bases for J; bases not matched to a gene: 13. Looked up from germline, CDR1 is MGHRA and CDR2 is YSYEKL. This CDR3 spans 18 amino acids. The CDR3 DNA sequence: TGCGCCAGCAGCCAACCCCGTGGCAGGGGGTCGAGTGGAAACACCATATATTTT. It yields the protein CASSQPRGRGSSGNTIYF.

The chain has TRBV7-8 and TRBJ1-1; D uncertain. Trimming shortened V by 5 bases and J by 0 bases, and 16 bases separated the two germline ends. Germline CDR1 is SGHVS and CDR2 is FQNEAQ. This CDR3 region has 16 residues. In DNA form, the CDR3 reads TGTGCCAGCAGCCGAGCTCACAGCCAAATGAACACTGAAGCTTTCTTT. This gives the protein CASSRAHSQMNTEAFF.

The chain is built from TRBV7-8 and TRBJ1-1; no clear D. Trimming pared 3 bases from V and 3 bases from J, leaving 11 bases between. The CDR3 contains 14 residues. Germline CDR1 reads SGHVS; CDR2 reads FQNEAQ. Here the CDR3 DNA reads TGTGCCAGCAGCTTCCTCCGGGTGGACACTGAAGCTTTCTTT. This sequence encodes CASSFLRVDTEAFF.

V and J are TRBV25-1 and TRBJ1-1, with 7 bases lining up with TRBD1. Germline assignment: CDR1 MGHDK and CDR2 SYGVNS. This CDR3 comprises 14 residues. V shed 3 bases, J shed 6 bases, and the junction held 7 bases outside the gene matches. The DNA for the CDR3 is TGTGCCAGCAGTGAGTTGGACAGGACGCCTGAAGCTTTCTTT. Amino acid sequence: CASSELDRTPEAFF.

CDR3 sequence: CASSEEQGWNQPQHF. CDR3 in DNA: TGTGCCAGCAGTGAAGAACAGGGATGGAATCAGCCCCAGCATTTT. This chain links TRBV2 with TRBJ1-5; the D gene is possibly TRBD1 (6 bases). Germline V gene sequence: CDR1 SNHLY, CDR2 FYNNEI. CDR3 size: 15 residues. Trimming cost V 1 base and J 4 bases, with 11 bases left between them.

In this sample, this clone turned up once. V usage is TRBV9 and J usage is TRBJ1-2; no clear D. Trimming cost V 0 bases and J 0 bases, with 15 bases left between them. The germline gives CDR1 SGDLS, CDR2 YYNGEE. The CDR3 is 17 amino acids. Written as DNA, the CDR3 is TGTGCCAGCAGCGTAGGGGGTTACTGGAGGACTAACTATGGCTACACCTTC. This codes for CASSVGGYWRTNYGYTF.